The 32 T cell receptor beta chains presented below share a single source sample, sequenced in a study of shared clonotypes between healthy human individuals. Sequencing was performed with immunoSEQ multiplex PCR; in TCRdb, only in-frame clones are kept and a portion is missing. This sample has roughly 550,000 clones, with around 95% found just once. Naive CD8 isolation took CD45RO-negative cells positively selected for CCR7 and excluded terminally differentiated effector memory CD45RA+ cells. The sequencing input was naive CD8+ T cells sorted from blood. These receptors were collected from a woman under 40 in good health.

The chain employs TRBV11-2 and TRBJ2-7; 10 positions agree with TRBD1. Germline loops: CDR1 SGHAT, CDR2 FQNNGV. Germline trimming cut 3 bases from V and 3 bases from J; bases unmatched to any gene: 2. The CDR3 consists of 14 residues. CDR3 sequence (DNA): TGTGCCAGCAGCTTGGGGACAGGGGTCTACGAGCAGTACTTC. This translates into CASSLGTGVYEQYF. Full variable domain (outside the CDR3, taken from reference TRBV11-2 and TRBJ2-7): EAGVAQSPRYKIIEKRQSVAFWCNPISGHATLYWYQQILGQGPKLLIQFQNNGVVDDSQLPKDRFSAERLKGVDSTLKIQPAKLEDSAVYLCASSLGTGVYEQYFGPGTRLTVT.

The chain links TRBV15 to TRBJ2-2; no firm D call. V was shortened by 3 bases and J by 9 bases, with 11 bases between the two germline ends. The CDR3 sequence is 13 residues long. Germline assignment: CDR1 LNHNV and CDR2 YYDKDF (reference sequence). Here the CDR3 DNA reads TGTGCCACCAGCAGCCGGCTGGAGAGGGAGCTGTTTTTT. It encodes CATSSRLERELFF.

V usage is TRBV28 and J usage is TRBJ1-2, with unresolved D. The germline gives CDR1 MDHEN, CDR2 SYDVKM. CDR3 length: 16 residues. Trimming took off 5 bases at V and 0 bases at J, with 16 bases between the two ends. CDR3 coding DNA: TGTGCCAGCAGTCTGATCCCCCGGCAGACTAACTATGGCTACACCTTC. This codes for CASSLIPRQTNYGYTF.

The chain combines TRBV28 with TRBJ2-2, with D maybe TRBD1 (5 bases). The V gene lost 6 bases and the J gene lost 4 bases, with 9 bases spanning the gap. Germline-derived CDR1 and CDR2 are MDHEN and SYDVKM. The CDR3 contains 13 residues. The CDR3 here is CASRFQGTGELFF. For the CDR3, the DNA is TGTGCCAGCAGATTTCAGGGCACCGGGGAGCTGTTTTTT.

V gene TRBV6-1 combines with J gene TRBJ1-2, with D maybe TRBD1 (5 bases). Germline CDR1 MNHNS, CDR2 SASEGT. This CDR3 contains 14 residues. Trimming pared 6 bases from V and 4 bases from J, leaving 15 bases between. CDR3 residues: CASSNHRGFYGYTF. The DNA of the CDR3 is TGTGCCAGCAGCAATCACCGGGGGTTCTATGGCTACACCTTC.

The chain employs TRBV5-1 and TRBJ2-7; tentative D call: TRBD1 (6 bases). Germline V CDR1 and CDR2: SGHRS, YFSETQ. This CDR3 contains 15 residues. Trimming pared 5 bases from V and 6 bases from J, leaving 21 bases between. The CDR3 region has the DNA TGCGCCAGCAGTACGGAGACAGGTCCTGGGGGCGAGCAGTACTTC. Protein sequence: CASSTETGPGGEQYF.

The chain is built from TRBV2 and TRBJ2-1; the match to TRBD2 covers 10 bases. The CDR3 extends over 17 amino acids. With 6 bases clipped from V and 0 bases from J, the junction kept 8 bases outside the gene matches. Germline CDR1 and CDR2: SNHLY and FYNNEI. CDR3 sequence reads: CASSIPAGGHSYNEQFF. The DNA for the CDR3 is TGTGCCAGCAGCATCCCAGCGGGAGGGCACTCCTACAATGAGCAGTTCTTC.

The chain recombines TRBV2 with TRBJ2-1, with TRBD2 matching 8 bases. The CDR3 length is 14 residues. J gave up 1 base and V 4 bases, and 0 bases lay outside the gene matches. Germline CDR1 is SNHLY and CDR2 is FYNNEI. The CDR3 protein is CASSVAGSYNEQFF. Here the CDR3 DNA reads TGTGCCAGCAGTGTAGCGGGATCCTACAATGAGCAGTTCTTC.

On this clone: At the DNA level, this CDR3 is encoded by other sequences in the same sample as well. The V call is TRBV7-9, the J call TRBJ1-1; D not certain. V was pared by 1 base and J by 5 bases, with 8 bases between. Germline V gene data show CDR1 as SEHNR and CDR2 as FQNEAQ (reference sequence). The CDR3 loop spans 13 amino acids. The CDR3, as DNA: TGTGCCAGCAGCTTAGGGGGAGGGACTGAAGCTTTCTTT. As protein: CASSLGGGTEAFF.

Concerning this clone: Distinct nucleotide sequences in the sample also encode this CDR3. This chain uses TRBV29-1 with TRBJ2-7, with a weak D call TRBD1 (5 bases). Trimming took 3 bases from V and 0 from J, leaving 9 bases between them. Germline-derived CDR1 and CDR2 are SQVTM and ANQGSEA. This CDR3 has 13 residues. Here the CDR3 DNA reads TGCAGCGTTGAGCAGGGCAGCTCCTACGAGCAGTACTTC. It yields the protein CSVEQGSSYEQYF.

On this clone: The same CDR3 is also encoded by other DNA sequences in this sample. The chain links TRBV19 to TRBJ2-1; 11 bases agree with TRBD2. The CDR3 totals 15 residues. The germline gives CDR1 LNHDA, CDR2 SQIVND (reference sequence). V lost 3 bases and J lost 7; bases outside the gene matches: 5. The CDR3 is CASSILAGGGNEQFF. The DNA of the CDR3 is TGTGCCAGTAGTATTCTAGCGGGAGGAGGGAATGAGCAGTTCTTC. Filled out from reference TRBV19 and TRBJ2-1, the complete variable domain reads DGGITQSPKYLFRKEGQNVTLSCEQNLNHDAMYWYRQDPGQGLRLIYYSQIVNDFQKGDIAEGYSVSREKKESFPLTVTSAQKNPTAFYLCASSILAGGGNEQFFGPGTRLTVL.

On this clone itself: This sample also contains other DNA sequences that code for the same CDR3. The V and J genes are TRBV9 and TRBJ2-7; no definite D call. CDR1 and CDR2 from the germline V gene are SGDLS and YYNGEE. The V end was cut by 0 bases, the J end by 6 bases, with 16 bases between. The CDR3 runs 15 residues. In DNA, the CDR3 is TGTGCCAGCAGCGTAGGAGGCGGCCGGGCACGCGAGCAGTACTTC. The encoded protein is CASSVGGGRAREQYF.

The chain carries TRBV29-1 and TRBJ2-3; 13 nucleotides agree with TRBD2. There are 23 residues in the CDR3. V trimming: 4 bases; J trimming: 1 base; junction bases outside the gene matches: 26. Germline CDR1 is SQVTM and CDR2 is ANQGSEA. The CDR3 reads CSVAPPPSSVLAGGPSRTDTQYF. In DNA, the CDR3 is TGCAGCGTTGCCCCCCCGCCTTCCTCGGTACTAGCGGGAGGGCCGTCGCGCACAGATACGCAGTATTTT.

The sample holds one count of this clone. The genes are TRBV29-1 and TRBJ2-7, with 7 bases fitting TRBD1. V lost 7 bases, J lost 7 bases, and 16 bases stayed unmatched. This CDR3 has 14 residues. The germline CDR1 and CDR2 sequences are SQVTM and ANQGSEA. Here the CDR3 DNA reads TGCAGCGCAAGGGGGCTGCTGACAGCAGAAGAGCAGTACTTC. This gives the protein CSARGLLTAEEQYF.

This sequence joins TRBV7-8 and TRBJ2-1; 14 nucleotides match TRBD2. This CDR3 comprises 16 residues. Germline values: CDR1 SGHVS, CDR2 FQNEAQ. Trimming took 5 bases from V and 9 from J; bases not matched to a gene: 9. CDR3 DNA sequence: TGTGCCAGCAGCCTCGGGACTAGCGGGAGTATGAGTGAGCAGTTCTTC. Encoded protein: CASSLGTSGSMSEQFF.

The chain joins TRBV13 to TRBJ2-7; maybe TRBD2 (6 bases). Germline CDR1 is PRHDT and CDR2 is FYEKMQ (reference sequence). This CDR3 contains 12 residues. Trimming took 8 bases from V and 1 from J, leaving 9 bases between them. The CDR3 loop reads CASAEGSYEQYF. The CDR3 DNA reads TGTGCCAGCGCGGAGGGTTCCTACGAGCAGTACTTC.

This clone appeared once. In the same sample, other DNA sequences code for this CDR3. The chain joins TRBV6-5 to TRBJ1-1; 9 bases are shared with TRBD1. Germline V lookup: CDR1 MNHEY, CDR2 SVGAGI. V lost 5 bases to trimming and J lost 5 bases; unmatched junction nucleotides: 6. This CDR3 has 14 residues. CDR3 in amino acids: CASSPQGASTEAFF. The CDR3 DNA reads as TGTGCCAGCAGTCCACAGGGGGCTTCGACTGAAGCTTTCTTT.

On this clone: The same CDR3 arises from other DNA sequences in this sample as well. V usage is TRBV28 and J usage is TRBJ1-1, with D unresolved. V shed 3 bases and J shed 2 bases, with 7 bases lying between them. CDR3 length: 13 residues. Germline-derived CDR1 and CDR2 are MDHEN and SYDVKM. The CDR3 protein is CASSFAVNTEAFF. Written as DNA, the CDR3 is TGTGCCAGCAGTTTCGCAGTTAACACTGAAGCTTTCTTT. Full variable domain (outside the CDR3, taken from reference TRBV28 and TRBJ1-1): DVKVTQSSRYLVKRTGEKVFLECVQDMDHENMFWYRQDPGLGLRLIYFSYDVKMKEKGDIPEGYSVSREKKERFSLILESASTNQTSMYLCASSFAVNTEAFFGQGTRLTVV.

Comments on this clone: This CDR3 is also generated by other DNA sequences in the sample. This chain links TRBV7-3 with TRBJ2-5; no firm D call. In germline, CDR1 is SGHTA, CDR2 FQGTGA. CDR3 length: 13 residues. Trimming took off 3 bases at V and 2 bases at J, with 7 bases between the two ends. Written as DNA, the CDR3 is TGTGCCAGCAGCTTGGATGGACAAGAGACCCAGTACTTC. It encodes CASSLDGQETQYF.

This rearrangement joins TRBV27 to TRBJ2-1; weak D call: TRBD2 (5 bases). V shed 6 bases and J shed 5 bases, with 11 bases lying between them. The CDR3 consists of 13 residues. In germline, CDR1 is MNHEY, CDR2 SMNVEV (reference sequence). CDR3 DNA: TGTGCCAGCAGCTGGACTGGGAACAATGAGCAGTTCTTC. This translates into CASSWTGNNEQFF.

CDR3 DNA: TGTGCCAGCAGCAAGACAGGCTCCTATGGCTACACCTTC. Translating gives CASSKTGSYGYTF. The J gene is TRBJ1-2, the V gene TRBV28, with a possible D match to TRBD1 (6 bases). Trimming stripped 6 bases from V and 4 bases from J, with 12 bases between. The CDR3 spans 13 residues. Looked up from germline, CDR1 is MDHEN and CDR2 is SYDVKM.

The V and J genes are TRBV4-1 and TRBJ2-7; TRBD2 matches 11 bases. V trimming: 4 bases; J trimming: 0 bases; junction bases outside the gene matches: 5. This CDR3 has 16 amino acids. Looked up from germline, CDR1 is MGHRA and CDR2 is YSYEKL. CDR3 region: CASSPFGLAGSYEQYF. For the CDR3, the DNA is TGCGCCAGCAGCCCCTTTGGACTAGCGGGCTCCTACGAGCAGTACTTC.

The chain links TRBV4-1 to TRBJ2-2; D uncertain. Germline CDR1 is MGHRA and CDR2 is YSYEKL. The CDR3 covers 12 residues. The ends were cut back, 1 base at V and 8 bases at J, with 5 bases in the middle. This CDR3 is CASSQALGELFF. DNA of the CDR3: TGCGCCAGCAGCCAAGCGTTGGGGGAGCTGTTTTTT.

The chain employs TRBV7-9 and TRBJ1-2; a weak D match, TRBD1 (5 bases). The V end was cut by 1 base, the J end by 5 bases, with 11 bases between. Germline V lookup: CDR1 SEHNR, CDR2 FQNEAQ (reference sequence). This CDR3 is built from 14 residues. The CDR3 reads CASSLDAGIYGYTF. CDR3 nucleotide sequence: TGTGCCAGCAGCTTAGATGCAGGGATATATGGCTACACCTTC. Together with reference TRBV7-9 and TRBJ1-2, the CDR3 gives the full variable domain: DTGVSQNPRHKITKRGQNVTFRCDPISEHNRLYWYRQTLGQGPEFLTYFQNEAQLEKSRLLSDRFSAERPKGSFSTLEIQRTEQGDSAMYLCASSLDAGIYGYTFGSGTRLTVV.

The chain employs TRBV5-6 and TRBJ2-7; TRBD2 is a possible D gene (5 bases). Deletions cut 1 base from V and 2 bases from J, with 13 bases between. CDR1 and CDR2 (germline): SGHDT, YYEEEE. The CDR3 spans 15 residues. The CDR3 DNA is TGTGCCAGCAGCTTGATCCCGGACTCCACCTACGAGCAGTACTTC. It specifies CASSLIPDSTYEQYF.

The CDR3 sequence: CASSLMGGSSYNEQFF. In DNA form, the CDR3 reads TGTGCCAGCAGTTTAATGGGAGGGAGCTCCTACAATGAGCAGTTCTTC. This rearrangement joins TRBV27 to TRBJ2-1, with 7 nucleotides matching TRBD2. Unmatched junction bases numbered 4, after V lost 2 bases and J lost 0 bases. The CDR3 extends over 16 amino acids. CDR1 MNHEY and CDR2 SMNVEV come from the germline V gene (reference sequence).

V gene TRBV7-3 combines with J gene TRBJ2-3; 8 positions agree with TRBD2. Germline V gene lookup returns CDR1 SGHTA and CDR2 FQGTGA. The CDR3 has 14 amino acids. With 5 bases clipped from V and 0 bases from J, the junction kept 1 base outside the gene matches. DNA of the CDR3: TGTGCCAGCAGCCCTAGCGGGAGCACAGATACGCAGTATTTT. This encodes CASSPSGSTDTQYF.

V usage is TRBV2 and J usage is TRBJ1-1, with D maybe TRBD1 (5 bases). CDR1 and CDR2 (germline): SNHLY, FYNNEI. V was clipped by 6 bases and J by 0 bases, with 11 bases between them. This CDR3 has 14 residues. The CDR3 sequence is CASSHGTVNTEAFF. CDR3 nucleotide sequence: TGTGCCAGCAGCCACGGGACGGTGAACACTGAAGCTTTCTTT.

This rearrangement joins TRBV27 to TRBJ2-2; TRBD1 matches 7 bases. Germline V gene data show CDR1 as MNHEY and CDR2 as SMNVEV (reference sequence). This CDR3 has 16 amino acids. With 5 bases clipped from V and 3 bases from J, the junction kept 9 bases outside the gene matches. Written as DNA, the CDR3 is TGTGCCAGCAGTCCGGACAGGAGCTTATACACCGGGGAGCTGTTTTTT. It specifies CASSPDRSLYTGELFF.

The chain recombines TRBV7-8 with TRBJ2-1; 14 nucleotides agree with TRBD2. V shed 1 base and J 7 bases; nucleotides not matched to a gene: 12. Per the germline V gene, CDR1 is SGHVS and CDR2 is FQNEAQ. The CDR3 runs to 19 residues. CDR3 region: CASSLGIGTSGGFWNEQFF. The CDR3 DNA sequence: TGTGCCAGCAGCTTAGGAATCGGGACTAGCGGGGGCTTTTGGAATGAGCAGTTCTTC.

This clone was observed once. The chain is built from TRBV5-4 and TRBJ2-2, with 9 bases lining up with TRBD1. This CDR3 region has 14 residues. Trimming at V came to 3 bases and at J to 7 bases, leaving 4 bases not matched to a gene. CDR1 is SGHNT, CDR2 YYREEE, per germline (reference sequence). The CDR3 DNA is TGTGCCAGCAGCTGGGGACAGGGCTACGGGGAGCTGTTTTTT. This sequence encodes CASSWGQGYGELFF.

The chain employs TRBV2 and TRBJ2-4, with 7 bases aligning to TRBD2. Germline CDR1 is SNHLY and CDR2 is FYNNEI. Trimming took 3 bases from V and 3 from J; bases not matched to a gene: 8. The CDR3 length is 16 residues. DNA for the CDR3: TGTGCCAGCAGTGATTGGGGCGGGAGTGGCAAAAACATTCAGTACTTC. This gives the protein CASSDWGGSGKNIQYF. The full variable domain, in which reference TRBV2 and TRBJ2-4 provide the parts outside the CDR3, is EPEVTQTPSHQVTQMGQEVILRCVPISNHLYFYWYRQILGQKVEFLVSFYNNEISEKSEIFDDQFSVERPDGSNFTLKIRSTKLEDSAMYFCASSDWGGSGKNIQYFGAGTRLSVL.